The 32 T cell receptor beta chains listed next were all sequenced from one sample in a study of cytomegalovirus exposure and HLA in healthy donors. Sequencing was performed with immunoSEQ multiplex PCR; in TCRdb, only in-frame clones are kept and a portion is missing. This sample has roughly 130,000 clones, with 88% found just once. Material for sequencing was PBMCs. These receptors were taken from a man aged 25 to 40 in good health and CMV-seronegative.

This clone was seen once. This chain joins TRBV6-5 and TRBJ1-2; a possible D gene is TRBD1 (5 bases). Trimming stripped 10 bases from V and 7 bases from J, with 16 bases between. The germline V gene encodes CDR1 MNHEY and CDR2 SVGAGI. This CDR3 is 12 amino acids long. CDR3 sequence: CATKQVSSGYTF. The DNA of the CDR3 is TGTGCCACGAAACAGGTTAGCAGTGGCTACACCTTC.

This chain joins TRBV10-3 and TRBJ1-1; D remains unclear. This CDR3 comprises 14 residues. Germline V CDR1 and CDR2: ENHRY, SYGVKD. V lost 1 base and J lost 1, with 7 bases in between. CDR3 sequence (DNA): TGTGCCATCAGTGAGTTACGGGGGAACACTGAAGCTTTCTTT. As protein: CAISELRGNTEAFF.

In its sample, this clone was seen once. The chain joins TRBV7-6 to TRBJ1-1, with TRBD1 as a possible D gene (5 bases). The V gene's germline CDR1 is SGHVS and CDR2 FNYEAQ. This CDR3 has 14 residues. V lost 5 bases to trimming and J lost 11 bases, with 21 bases between them. This CDR3 is CASSPGAGWRWAFF. As DNA, the CDR3 is TGTGCCAGCAGCCCTGGGGCAGGGTGGCGGTGGGCTTTCTTT.

As for this clone: Other DNA sequences of this sample code for an identical CDR3. The chain carries TRBV2 and TRBJ1-1; TRBD1 agrees at 9 bases. The V gene end was trimmed by 5 bases and the J gene end by 1 base; junction bases not matched to a gene: 5. Per the germline V gene, CDR1 is SNHLY and CDR2 is FYNNEI. The CDR3 extends over 15 amino acids. The DNA of the CDR3 is TGTGCCAGCAGTCTACAGGGGGCAGGGAACACTGAAGCTTTCTTT. This translates into CASSLQGAGNTEAFF.

This clone was counted a single time. The rearrangement joins TRBV18 to TRBJ2-3; no clear D. The V gene lost 10 bases and the J gene lost 0 bases, with 14 bases spanning the gap. Germline V lookup: CDR1 KGHSH, CDR2 LQKENI. The CDR3 has 14 residues. The CDR3 nucleotides are TGTGCCACACGTCTTGGCGGAAGCACAGATACGCAGTATTTT. This sequence encodes CATRLGGSTDTQYF.

The genes are TRBV5-4 and TRBJ2-2, with TRBD2 as a possible D gene (7 bases). This CDR3 comprises 15 residues. Trimming removed 2 bases from V and 2 bases from J, with 10 bases in between. Germline V gives CDR1 SGHNT, CDR2 YYREEE (reference sequence). CDR3 amino acids: CASSFRGGNTGELFF. The CDR3 nucleotides read TGTGCCAGCAGCTTTAGGGGGGGAAACACCGGGGAGCTGTTTTTT.

The CDR3 DNA reads TGCGCCAGCAGCCAAGGTCCGGGACAGGCAGAAAAACTGTTTTTT. Its protein is CASSQGPGQAEKLFF. The chain links TRBV4-1 to TRBJ1-4, with 8 bases identical to TRBD1. Germline loops: CDR1 MGHRA, CDR2 YSYEKL. The CDR3 covers 15 residues. The ends lost 1 base at V and 8 bases at J; junction bases unmatched: 6.

This rearrangement joins TRBV19 to TRBJ2-4, with 9 bases fitting TRBD2. J gave up 8 bases and V 3 bases, and 8 bases lay outside the gene matches. Per the germline V gene, CDR1 is LNHDA and CDR2 is SQIVND (reference sequence). This CDR3 spans 15 amino acids. The CDR3 DNA is TGTGCCAGTAGTATTATAGCGGGAGAGGTACACATTCAGTACTTC. This sequence encodes CASSIIAGEVHIQYF.

This clone was seen once. The chain joins TRBV5-4 to TRBJ2-7; TRBD2 agrees at 10 bases. The V gene end was trimmed by 4 bases and the J gene end by 6 bases; junction bases not matched to a gene: 13. CDR1 and CDR2 from the germline V gene are SGHNT and YYREEE (reference sequence). This CDR3 is 16 amino acids long. The CDR3 region is CASSRLAGGVLGEQYF. The DNA for the CDR3 is TGTGCCAGCAGCCGATTAGCGGGAGGAGTATTGGGCGAGCAGTACTTC.

The chain carries TRBV18 and TRBJ2-7; 9 bases line up with TRBD1. CDR1 and CDR2 (germline): KGHSH, LQKENI. The CDR3 is 17 residues long. Germline trimming cut 0 bases from V and 3 bases from J; bases unmatched to any gene: 9. CDR3 sequence reads: CASSPPGQGLGSYEQYF. For the CDR3, the DNA is TGTGCCAGCTCACCACCGGGACAGGGCTTAGGTAGCTACGAGCAGTACTTC.

This chain uses TRBV4-1 with TRBJ2-1, with D possibly matching TRBD1 (6 bases). This CDR3 region has 15 residues. Trimming shortened V by 4 bases and J by 8 bases, and 18 bases separated the two germline ends. Germline V gives CDR1 MGHRA, CDR2 YSYEKL. The CDR3 region has the DNA TGCGCCAGCAGCCCCCCAGGGGTGGGAGACTATGAGCAGTTCTTC. It encodes CASSPPGVGDYEQFF.

This clone was detected a few times. CDR3 nucleotides: TGTGCCAGCCGTTACAACAGGGAACTCCCCGACAATGAGCAGTTCTTC. Translated, it gives CASRYNRELPDNEQFF. The chain joins TRBV2 to TRBJ2-1; D might be TRBD1 (6 bases). Trimming took 8 bases from V and 5 from J, leaving 22 bases between them. Looked up from germline, CDR1 is SNHLY and CDR2 is FYNNEI. CDR3 length: 16 amino acids.

The rearrangement joins TRBV10-3 to TRBJ1-1; 7 nucleotides match TRBD1. With V trimmed by 6 bases and J by 3 bases, 7 bases remained unmatched. The CDR3 has 14 amino acids. Germline CDR1 ENHRY, CDR2 SYGVKD. The CDR3, as DNA: TGTGCCATCAGAACAACGACAGGGCACACTGAAGCTTTCTTT. Translation gives CAIRTTTGHTEAFF.

This chain connects TRBV7-9 to TRBJ2-3, with D unresolved. V lost 2 bases to trimming and J lost 4 bases, with 7 bases between them. Germline V gene sequence: CDR1 SEHNR, CDR2 FQNEAQ (reference sequence). This CDR3 contains 13 residues. CDR3 protein: CASSLMVADTQYF. The CDR3 nucleotides are TGTGCCAGCAGCTTAATGGTAGCAGATACGCAGTATTTT.

The rearrangement uses TRBV30 and TRBJ2-1; 11 bases are shared with TRBD2. The CDR3 runs to 13 residues. The germline gives CDR1 GTSNPN, CDR2 SVGIG (reference sequence). Trimming cost V 6 bases and J 16 bases; bases outside gene matches: 14. DNA for the CDR3: TGTGCCTGCACCCACCCACTAGCGGGAGTCGGCTTCTTC. Translating gives CACTHPLAGVGFF.

In regard to this clone: At one boundary the junction diverges from the germline segment, which might be a read error. The chain combines TRBV6-1 with TRBJ1-1; D not certain. From germline, CDR1 is MNHNS and CDR2 SASEGT. The CDR3 is made up of 13 amino acids. The DNA of the CDR3 is TGTGCCAGCAGTTTAACGGGGAACGCTGAAGCTTTCTTT. Its translation: CASSLTGNAEAFF.

This clone was recorded only once. The gene calls are TRBV7-9 and TRBJ2-3, with TRBD1 matching over 9 bases. Looked up from germline, CDR1 is SEHNR and CDR2 is FQNEAQ (reference sequence). The CDR3 is 18 amino acids. The trim removed 2 bases at V and 2 bases at J, leaving 11 bases unmatched. The CDR3 spells CASSLSVWGTGTTDTQYF. CDR3 DNA sequence: TGTGCCAGCAGCTTATCCGTGTGGGGGACAGGGACCACAGATACGCAGTATTTT.

This chain links TRBV6-5 with TRBJ2-1; D uncertain. The V gene's germline CDR1 is MNHEY and CDR2 SVGAGI. Trimming cost V 7 bases and J 3 bases, with 4 bases left between them. This CDR3 comprises 11 residues. CDR3: CASINYNEQFF. The CDR3 coding sequence is TGTGCCAGCATCAACTACAATGAGCAGTTCTTC.

The chain recombines TRBV6-4 with TRBJ2-7; 9 bases align to TRBD2. The CDR3 covers 15 residues. Looked up from germline, CDR1 is MRHNA and CDR2 is SNTAGT. Trimming at V came to 6 bases and at J to 2 bases, leaving 8 bases not matched to a gene. The CDR3 nucleotides are TGTGCCAGCAGCCCCGTAGCGGGAGTCCCCTACGAGCAGTACTTC. It encodes CASSPVAGVPYEQYF.

The V call is TRBV2, the J call TRBJ1-1, with D uncertain. This CDR3 has 10 amino acids. Germline V gives CDR1 SNHLY, CDR2 FYNNEI. V was shortened by 6 bases and J by 6 bases, with 5 bases between the two germline ends. CDR3 DNA: TGTGCCAGCAGGGGCCCTGAAGCTTTCTTT. Encoded protein: CASRGPEAFF.

The chain uses TRBV4-2 and TRBJ2-1; D call uncertain. CDR3 size: 12 residues. Trimming removed 1 base from V and 9 bases from J, with 7 bases in between. Germline assignment: CDR1 LGHNA and CDR2 YNFKEQ. CDR3 region: CASSQVEREQFF. The CDR3 DNA reads as TGTGCCAGCAGCCAAGTGGAGCGTGAGCAGTTCTTC.

The chain carries TRBV4-1 and TRBJ2-3; TRBD2 aligns across 9 bases. Germline values: CDR1 MGHRA, CDR2 YSYEKL. The trim removed 2 bases at V and 1 base at J, leaving 10 bases unmatched. The CDR3 extends over 18 amino acids. CDR3 region: CASSQTSGFLPRTDTQYF. The CDR3 DNA is TGCGCCAGCAGCCAAACTAGCGGGTTTCTTCCCCGCACAGATACGCAGTATTTT.

The V call is TRBV7-2, the J call TRBJ2-7, with D tentatively TRBD2 (6 bases). The CDR3 extends over 14 amino acids. CDR1 is SGHTA and CDR2 is FQGNSA in the germline V gene. V gave up 0 bases and J gave up 3 bases, with 9 bases separating them. DNA of the CDR3: TGTGCCAGCAGCTTAGCGATCGGGAGCTACGAGCAGTACTTC. It yields the protein CASSLAIGSYEQYF. The entire variable domain, with the rest obtained from reference TRBV7-2 and TRBJ2-7, is as follows: GAGVSQSPSNKVTEKGKDVELRCDPISGHTALYWYRQSLGQGLEFLIYFQGNSAPDKSGLPSDRFSAERTGGSVSTLTIQRTQQEDSAVYLCASSLAIGSYEQYFGPGTRLTVT.

The chain joins TRBV5-1 to TRBJ2-5; no clear D gene. The ends were cut back, 3 bases at V and 5 bases at J, with 11 bases in the middle. CDR1 and CDR2 (germline): SGHRS, YFSETQ. The CDR3 sequence is 13 residues long. The CDR3 sequence: CASSYTGGETQYF. DNA for the CDR3: TGCGCCAGCAGCTATACTGGCGGTGAGACCCAGTACTTC. The entire variable domain, with the rest obtained from reference TRBV5-1 and TRBJ2-5, is as follows: KAGVTQTPRYLIKTRGQQVTLSCSPISGHRSVSWYQQTPGQGLQFLFEYFSETQRNKGNFPGRFSGRQFSNSRSEMNVSTLELGDSALYLCASSYTGGETQYFGPGTRLLVL.

This chain uses TRBV9 with TRBJ2-7, with a tentative D call TRBD1 (5 bases). V gave up 0 bases and J gave up 2 bases, with 12 bases separating them. CDR3 size: 15 residues. Germline V CDR1 and CDR2: SGDLS, YYNGEE. The CDR3 DNA reads as TGTGCCAGCAGCGTAGATGTGGGGCCGACCTACGAGCAGTACTTC. Amino acid sequence: CASSVDVGPTYEQYF. Supplemented by reference TRBV9 and TRBJ2-7, the full variable domain reads DSGVTQTPKHLITATGQRVTLRCSPRSGDLSVYWYQQSLDQGLQFLIQYYNGEERAKGNILERFSAQQFPDLHSELNLSSLELGDSALYFCASSVDVGPTYEQYFGPGTRLTVT.

The CDR3 reads CASSRNWEAGTSTDTQYF. CDR3 coding DNA: TGCGCCAGCAGCCGCAACTGGGAGGCAGGTACAAGCACAGATACGCAGTATTTT. The chain employs TRBV5-1 and TRBJ2-3; TRBD2 might be the D (6 bases). Trimming took 4 bases from V and 0 from J, leaving 21 bases between them. This CDR3 contains 18 residues. Germline V gene sequence: CDR1 SGHRS, CDR2 YFSETQ. The complete variable domain, with remaining parts taken from reference TRBV5-1 and TRBJ2-3, reads KAGVTQTPRYLIKTRGQQVTLSCSPISGHRSVSWYQQTPGQGLQFLFEYFSETQRNKGNFPGRFSGRQFSNSRSEMNVSTLELGDSALYLCASSRNWEAGTSTDTQYFGPGTRLTVL.

The chain has TRBV5-6 and TRBJ2-2; 10 positions match TRBD1. The V gene's germline CDR1 is SGHDT and CDR2 YYEEEE. After removal of 1 base from V and 3 bases from J, the junction contained 6 bases not matched to a gene. This CDR3 contains 17 residues. CDR3 amino acids: CASSLLGQGLDTGELFF. The CDR3 coding sequence is TGTGCCAGCAGCTTGTTGGGACAGGGGCTTGACACCGGGGAGCTGTTTTTT. Based on the CDR3 plus reference TRBV5-6 and TRBJ2-2, the full variable domain is DAGVTQSPTHLIKTRGQQVTLRCSPKSGHDTVSWYQQALGQGPQFIFQYYEEEERQRGNFPDRFSGHQFPNYSSELNVNALLLGDSALYLCASSLLGQGLDTGELFFGEGSRLTVL.

This sequence joins TRBV5-4 and TRBJ1-2, with 7 bases matching TRBD1. The trim removed 2 bases at V and 7 bases at J, leaving 11 bases unmatched. The germline V gene encodes CDR1 SGHNT and CDR2 YYREEE (reference sequence). The CDR3 covers 15 residues. In DNA, the CDR3 is TGTGCCAGCAGCTTCCGGACAGGAGATATTGGTGGCTACACCTTC. It is translated as CASSFRTGDIGGYTF.

This clone was seen just once. The CDR3 DNA is TGTGCCCGTAGGGGACATCTATCTGGGGCCAACGTCCTGACTTTC. Protein: CARRGHLSGANVLTF. V is TRBV30 and J is TRBJ2-6, with D possibly TRBD1 on 6 matching bases. The CDR3 spans 15 residues. Trimming left V 8 bases short and J 1 base short, with 15 bases between. Germline V gene sequence: CDR1 GTSNPN, CDR2 SVGIG (reference sequence).

This chain joins TRBV5-6 and TRBJ2-1; D gene unclear. Germline V gene data show CDR1 as SGHDT and CDR2 as YYEEEE. The CDR3 sequence is 13 residues long. V was shortened by 2 bases and J by 8 bases, with 11 bases between the two germline ends. For the CDR3, the DNA is TGTGCCAGCAGCTTCCCGGGTATGGATGAGCAGTTCTTC. It yields the protein CASSFPGMDEQFF.

In this sample, this clone turned up once. CDR3 sequence (DNA): TGTGCCAGCAGCTCAGACAGGGGGAACAATGAGCAGTTCTTC. Translated, it gives CASSSDRGNNEQFF. The chain couples TRBV11-3 to TRBJ2-1, with 9 bases that match TRBD1. Germline trimming cut 4 bases from V and 5 bases from J; bases unmatched to any gene: 3. The CDR3 is 14 residues long. CDR1 and CDR2 (germline): SGHNT, YENEEA.

The chain carries TRBV7-9 and TRBJ2-7; TRBD2 agrees at 8 bases. The J segment lost 3 bases and the V segment lost 4 bases, leaving 17 bases of the junction unmatched. The CDR3 covers 18 residues. Germline CDR1 is SEHNR and CDR2 is FQNEAQ (reference sequence). The CDR3 DNA sequence: TGTGCCAGCAGCTGGACTAGCACCTATCCGGTAGGGGGCTACGAGCAGTACTTC. This translates into CASSWTSTYPVGGYEQYF.